The 24 T cell receptor beta chains below were found in one sample sequenced in a study of T cell responses to AZD1222 COVID-19 vaccine. Profiled with immunoSEQ multiplex PCR; TCRdb holds only in-frame clones, not every one. The table has some 120,000 clones, around 94% seen once. The sequences come from peripheral blood, collected on day 0 of AZD1222 vaccination. These receptors all come from an adult in good health.

The V call is TRBV19, the J call TRBJ2-7; 9 bases are a match to TRBD1. CDR1 LNHDA and CDR2 SQIVND come from the germline V gene (reference sequence). With V trimmed by 2 bases and J by 2 bases, 4 bases remained unmatched. The CDR3 spans 15 residues. CDR3: CASSITGTGTYEQYF. In nucleotides, the CDR3 is TGTGCCAGTAGTATAACCGGGACAGGGACCTACGAGCAGTACTTC.

The rearrangement links TRBV7-7 to TRBJ1-5; 10 nucleotides agree with TRBD1. This CDR3 has 17 amino acids. V shed 5 bases, J shed 2 bases, and the junction held 9 bases outside the gene matches. Germline loops: CDR1 SSHAT, CDR2 FNYEAQ (reference sequence). Here the CDR3 reads CASSISGTGEGNQPQHF. As DNA, the CDR3 is TGTGCCAGCAGCATTTCCGGGACAGGGGAAGGCAATCAGCCCCAGCATTTT. The variable domain in full, completed from reference TRBV7-7 and TRBJ1-5, reads GAGVSQSPRYKVTKRGQDVTLRCDPISSHATLYWYQQALGQGPEFLTYFNYEAQPDKSGLPSDRFSAERPEGSISTLTIQRTEQRDSAMYRCASSISGTGEGNQPQHFGDGTRLSIL.

The chain carries TRBV19 and TRBJ1-1; TRBD1 might be the D (5 bases). The V end lost 5 bases, the J end lost 6 bases, and 16 bases lay between the germline ends. This CDR3 comprises 14 residues. From germline, CDR1 is LNHDA and CDR2 SQIVND (reference sequence). CDR3 sequence reads: CASSLSRVSPEAFF. The DNA of the CDR3 is TGTGCCAGTAGTCTCTCCAGGGTCTCTCCTGAAGCTTTCTTT. Based on the CDR3 plus reference TRBV19 and TRBJ1-1, the full variable domain is DGGITQSPKYLFRKEGQNVTLSCEQNLNHDAMYWYRQDPGQGLRLIYYSQIVNDFQKGDIAEGYSVSREKKESFPLTVTSAQKNPTAFYLCASSLSRVSPEAFFGQGTRLTVV.

The gene calls are TRBV13 and TRBJ2-1; no clear D. CDR3 length: 14 residues. In germline, CDR1 is PRHDT, CDR2 FYEKMQ (reference sequence). V was pared by 5 bases and J by 4 bases, with 12 bases between. The DNA of the CDR3 is TGTGCCAGCAGCCTCGGACCAAAGTACAATGAGCAGTTCTTC. It encodes CASSLGPKYNEQFF.

J is TRBJ2-7 and V is TRBV5-1; D ambiguous. The CDR3 runs to 13 residues. In germline, CDR1 is SGHRS, CDR2 YFSETQ. Trimming stripped 0 bases from V and 3 bases from J, with 7 bases between. The CDR3 DNA is TGCGCCAGCAGCTTGGCGCCTTACTACGAGCAGTACTTC. Translated: CASSLAPYYEQYF.

The chain links TRBV30 to TRBJ2-7; 8 bases fit TRBD2. This CDR3 spans 14 amino acids. Germline loops: CDR1 GTSNPN, CDR2 SVGIG (reference sequence). J lost 5 bases, V lost 5 bases, and 11 bases had no gene match. The DNA of the CDR3 is TGTGCCTGGGAACCCGGGACTAGAGGACACGAGCAGTACTTC. It translates to CAWEPGTRGHEQYF.

The J gene is TRBJ2-7, the V gene TRBV6-6; 12 nucleotides agree with TRBD2. V was pared by 6 bases and J by 4 bases, with 7 bases of the junction left unmatched. The germline CDR1 and CDR2 sequences are MNHNY and SVGAGI (reference sequence). This CDR3 comprises 15 residues. CDR3 protein: CASRRLAGEGYEQYF. CDR3 nucleotide sequence: TGTGCCAGCAGGCGACTAGCGGGAGAGGGTTACGAGCAGTACTTC.

The rearrangement uses TRBV7-9 and TRBJ2-2; 9 positions match TRBD2. The CDR3 loop spans 16 amino acids. Per germline, CDR1 SEHNR and CDR2 FQNEAQ (reference sequence). The J segment lost 7 bases and the V segment lost 3 bases, leaving 9 bases of the junction unmatched. This chain's CDR3 is CASSFYSGSTFGELFF. DNA for the CDR3: TGTGCCAGCAGCTTCTATAGCGGGAGTACGTTCGGGGAGCTGTTTTTT.

J is TRBJ2-4 and V is TRBV5-4, with unresolved D. Germline values: CDR1 SGHNT, CDR2 YYREEE (reference sequence). CDR3 size: 15 residues. V was shortened by 2 bases and J by 0 bases, with 9 bases between the two germline ends. Written as DNA, the CDR3 is TGTGCCAGCAGCTTTGCGGACCGAGCCAAAAACATTCAGTACTTC. The encoded protein is CASSFADRAKNIQYF.

This chain joins TRBV27 and TRBJ2-7; 11 nucleotides align to TRBD1. V gave up 5 bases and J gave up 3 bases; unmatched junction bases: 3. The CDR3 has 14 residues. The germline V gene has CDR1 MNHEY and CDR2 SMNVEV (reference sequence). CDR3 bases: TGTGCCAGCAGTGCCGGGACAGGGGGCTACGAGCAGTACTTC. It codes for CASSAGTGGYEQYF.

This chain links TRBV29-1 with TRBJ1-2, with D unresolved. CDR1 and CDR2 (germline): SQVTM, ANQGSEA. The CDR3 covers 12 residues. With 1 base removed from V and 3 bases from J, the gap between germline ends came to 6 bases. CDR3: CSVEGQHYGYTF. Here the CDR3 DNA reads TGCAGCGTTGAAGGACAACACTATGGCTACACCTTC. Filled out from reference TRBV29-1 and TRBJ1-2, the complete variable domain reads SAVISQKPSRDICQRGTSLTIQCQVDSQVTMMFWYRQQPGQSLTLIATANQGSEATYESGFVIDKFPISRPNLTFSTLTVSNMSPEDSSIYLCSVEGQHYGYTFGSGTRLTVV.

V and J are TRBV6-5 and TRBJ1-2, with 8 bases lining up with TRBD1. CDR1 is MNHEY, CDR2 SVGAGI, per germline. Trimming cost V 6 bases and J 7 bases; bases outside gene matches: 7. The CDR3 spans 13 residues. The CDR3 loop reads CASRPQGALGYTF. In DNA, the CDR3 is TGTGCCAGCAGACCTCAGGGGGCGCTTGGCTACACCTTC.

V gene TRBV6-1 combines with J gene TRBJ1-5, with 7 nucleotides matching TRBD1. CDR1 and CDR2 (germline): MNHNS, SASEGT. CDR3 length: 15 residues. The ends lost 3 bases at V and 5 bases at J; junction bases unmatched: 7. CDR3 DNA sequence: TGTGCCAGCAGTGAGGTCGGTACAGGGGATCAGCCCCAGCATTTT. Amino acids: CASSEVGTGDQPQHF.

The genes are TRBV19 and TRBJ1-1, with unresolved D. The CDR3 runs 13 residues. The germline CDR1 and CDR2 sequences are LNHDA and SQIVND (reference sequence). Trimming left V 4 bases short and J 6 bases short, with 12 bases between. DNA for the CDR3: TGTGCCAGTAGTACCTCTAGTAACTCTGAAGCTTTCTTT. Translated: CASSTSSNSEAFF.

V gene TRBV18 combines with J gene TRBJ2-7; 7 nucleotides match TRBD1. Per germline, CDR1 KGHSH and CDR2 LQKENI. Losses at the gene ends were 4 bases for V and 2 bases for J; bases not matched to a gene: 8. The CDR3 runs to 15 residues. CDR3 DNA: TGTGCCAGCTCACTATCCGGGGACAGCACCTACGAGCAGTACTTC. Amino acid sequence: CASSLSGDSTYEQYF.

This chain links TRBV2 with TRBJ2-3; 9 bases map to TRBD2. There are 16 residues in the CDR3. Germline loops: CDR1 SNHLY, CDR2 FYNNEI. After removal of 5 bases from V and 7 bases from J, the junction contained 13 bases not matched to a gene. The CDR3 DNA follows: TGTGCCAGCAGTACAATATTCGCGGGAGGGCCCCATACGCAGTATTTT. It encodes CASSTIFAGGPHTQYF.

The chain uses TRBV11-3 and TRBJ2-1; TRBD2 matches 12 bases. The CDR3 has 16 residues. CDR1 and CDR2 from the germline V gene are SGHNT and YENEEA. V gave up 5 bases and J gave up 10 bases; unmatched junction bases: 12. The CDR3, as DNA: TGTGCCAGCAGCCCCGGGACTAGCGGGCTCTATGGGGAGCAGTTCTTC. Its translation: CASSPGTSGLYGEQFF.

V is TRBV7-2 and J is TRBJ1-6, with D unresolved. Germline V lookup: CDR1 SGHTA, CDR2 FQGNSA. The germline V and J ends were trimmed by 4 bases and 4 bases, with 14 bases remaining between them. The CDR3 is 16 residues long. In DNA, the CDR3 is TGTGCCAGCAGCTCCCGGGTGGGTCTTTATAATTCACCCCTCCACTTT. Its translation is CASSSRVGLYNSPLHF.

V usage is TRBV7-2 and J usage is TRBJ2-7, with D possibly TRBD2 on 5 matching bases. Germline V gene sequence: CDR1 SGHTA, CDR2 FQGNSA. The CDR3 length is 12 residues. V lost 1 base to trimming and J lost 5 bases, with 6 bases between them. Here the CDR3 reads CASSLVRDEQYF. The CDR3 DNA reads as TGTGCCAGCAGCTTAGTGAGGGACGAGCAGTACTTC.

The CDR3 sequence: CASSTQGRDNSPLHF. The CDR3 DNA follows: TGTGCCAGCAGCACTCAGGGCAGAGATAATTCACCCCTCCACTTT. This chain links TRBV7-2 with TRBJ1-6, with a weak D call TRBD1 (5 bases). V was cut by 5 bases and J by 5 bases, with 13 bases left in between. From germline, CDR1 is SGHTA and CDR2 FQGNSA. The CDR3 sequence is 15 residues long.

The CDR3 region has the DNA TGTGCCAGCAGCTTAACGACAGGGCAAGAGACCCAGTACTTC. Its protein product is CASSLTTGQETQYF. V gene TRBV7-9 combines with J gene TRBJ2-5, with 7 bases identical to TRBD1. Germline CDR1 SEHNR, CDR2 FQNEAQ (reference sequence). The trim removed 2 bases at V and 2 bases at J, leaving 2 bases unmatched. This CDR3 contains 14 residues.

This clone was found once. The V and J genes are TRBV4-2 and TRBJ2-5, with TRBD2 matching over 11 bases. The CDR3 loop spans 17 amino acids. V lost 0 bases, J lost 3 bases, and 6 bases stayed unmatched. CDR1 and CDR2 (germline): LGHNA, YNFKEQ. The CDR3 region is CASSQDRLAGFEETQYF. The CDR3 coding sequence is TGTGCCAGCAGCCAAGATCGACTAGCGGGGTTCGAAGAGACCCAGTACTTC.

The chain has TRBV5-1 and TRBJ2-1; D is uncertain. The CDR3 length is 11 residues. The germline gives CDR1 SGHRS, CDR2 YFSETQ. V shed 7 bases and J shed 5 bases, with 7 bases lying between them. CDR3 protein: CASGRNNEQFF. The CDR3 region has the DNA TGCGCCAGCGGGCGGAACAATGAGCAGTTCTTC.

The gene calls are TRBV11-2 and TRBJ1-4; no definite D call. This CDR3 comprises 16 residues. The V gene's germline CDR1 is SGHAT and CDR2 FQNNGV. Trimming shortened V by 4 bases and J by 1 base, and 13 bases separated the two germline ends. The CDR3 sequence is CASSSSAGQTNEKLFF. CDR3 nucleotides: TGTGCCAGCAGCTCGTCGGCGGGCCAAACTAATGAAAAACTGTTTTTT.